This T cell receptor (beta chain) was found in a study of T-cell memory formation after mild COVID-19. It was 5'RACE with constant-segment primers that produced the TCR alpha and TCR beta cDNA libraries, which carried sample barcodes and UMIs. TCRdb ran MiXCR on the 5' RACE reads and lists one entry per CDR3 protein. The sample shows fewer than 300,000 distinct CDR3 sequences, roughly 18% of them seen only once. The CDR3 is made up of 14 amino acids. Trimming cost V 5 bases and J 3 bases, with 13 bases left between them. CDR1 and CDR2 from the germline V gene are MNHEY and SVGAGI. The receptor was derived from a man aged 18 to 30 who had mild COVID-19 (a few samples of this study predate the infection). Cell type and time point are not known. The sample comprised PBMCs or a T cell subset sorted from them (not recorded which). The J gene is TRBJ1-2, the V gene TRBV6-5; D gene ambiguous. CDR3 residues: CASSPNYSHYGYTF. In nucleotides, the CDR3 is TGTGCCAGCAGTCCCAACTACAGCCACTATGGCTACACCTTC.